This T cell receptor (beta chain) derives from a study of T cell responses to AZD1222 COVID-19 vaccine. Study findings and constraints: After two AZD1222 doses, spike-specific TCR breadth and depth rose versus day 0.

To note about this clone: No antigen is known for it.

The table came from immunoSEQ multiplex PCR; TCRdb's copy has only in-frame clones and leaves some out. This sample yields 200,000 to 300,000 clones, of which 93% are seen a single time; approximately 0.52% belongs to the top ten. The clonotype originates from an adult in good health. The sample consisted of peripheral blood, taken on day 0 of AZD1222 vaccination.

CDR3 sequence: CASSPDGTNYGYTF. The CDR3 bases are TGCGCCAGCAGCCCGGACGGAACTAACTATGGCTACACCTTC. The chain links TRBV5-1 to TRBJ1-2; D is unclear. Trimming cost V 4 bases and J 0 bases, with 10 bases left between them. The CDR3 covers 14 residues. The germline CDR1 and CDR2 sequences are SGHRS and YFSETQ.